The present T cell receptor (beta chain) was sequenced within a study of Ad26.COV2.S vaccination and SARS-CoV-2 variants. At the level of the study: Ad26.COV2.S shots went into the muscle once or twice, 56 days apart.

The CDR3 runs 16 residues. From germline, CDR1 is WNHNN and CDR2 SYGVQD (reference sequence). V lost 6 bases and J lost 0, with 18 bases in between. Treatment described: some 19 received Ad26.COV2.S at low or high dose, single or two shots; roughly five received placebo; per-sample allocation not given. Sampling was performed 63 days after the first vaccine or placebo injection. The method was immunoSEQ multiplex PCR; TCRdb's version includes in-frame clones alone and lacks a portion of them. The sample has about 410,000 clones, 80% to 95% seen once. Sequenced here: peripheral blood, sampled in a trial of Ad26.COV2.S vaccine versus placebo. The chain has TRBV10-1 and TRBJ2-7; D gene ambiguous. The sequence derives from a person aged 18-65 years who received the Ad26.COV2.S COVID-19 vaccine or a placebo. CDR3 amino acids: CASRTPFRPNSYEQYF. In nucleotides, the CDR3 is TGCGCCAGCAGAACCCCCTTTAGGCCAAACTCCTACGAGCAGTACTTC.